This TCR beta chain was observed in a study of OX40 agonist ivuxolimab in advanced cancers. Across the whole study: The patients' treatment was ivuxolimab, an agonistic anti-OX40 (CD134) antibody.

The CDR3 runs 14 residues. Germline CDR1 and CDR2: SGDLS and YYNGEE. The junction had 5 bases not matched to a gene; V was cut back by 4 bases and J by 4 bases. Here immunoSEQ multiplex PCR was the method, and the copy in TCRdb shows in-frame clones only, minus some. The sample yields approximately 70,000 clones, roughly four fifths seen once. This sequence originates from an adult with an advanced solid tumor such as melanoma, head and neck, liver or kidney cancer. This chain uses TRBV9 with TRBJ2-5; 9 bases fit TRBD1. The sequences come from CD4+ or CD8+ T cells sorted from blood, collected in a trial of the OX40 agonist ivuxolimab. The CDR3 bases are TGTGCCAGCAGCTCTGACAGGGGGGGAGAGACCCAGTACTTC. This encodes CASSSDRGGETQYF.